This entry concerns a single T cell receptor (beta chain). This sample stems from a study of blood T cell repertoires in COVID-19. Methods used by the authors: It was from reference gene primer amplification that nucleated cell counts were estimated. The table came from immunoSEQ multiplex PCR; TCRdb's copy has only in-frame clones and leaves some out. That table furnishes V, J and clone size, whereas the DNA furnished D and trimming. The sample holds some 130,000 clones, 65% to 90% seen once. Germline trimming cut 2 bases from V and 2 bases from J; bases unmatched to any gene: 3. Looked up from germline, CDR1 is SGHRS and CDR2 is YFSETQ. The CDR3 length is 15 residues.

Material for sequencing was peripheral blood. The chain has TRBV5-1 and TRBJ2-7, with 11 positions matching TRBD2. The source is a man older than 75 with acute or convalescent COVID-19. CDR3 nucleotide sequence: TGCGCCAGCAGCTTTACTAGCGGGGGAACCTACGAGCAGTACTTC. Residues: CASSFTSGGTYEQYF.